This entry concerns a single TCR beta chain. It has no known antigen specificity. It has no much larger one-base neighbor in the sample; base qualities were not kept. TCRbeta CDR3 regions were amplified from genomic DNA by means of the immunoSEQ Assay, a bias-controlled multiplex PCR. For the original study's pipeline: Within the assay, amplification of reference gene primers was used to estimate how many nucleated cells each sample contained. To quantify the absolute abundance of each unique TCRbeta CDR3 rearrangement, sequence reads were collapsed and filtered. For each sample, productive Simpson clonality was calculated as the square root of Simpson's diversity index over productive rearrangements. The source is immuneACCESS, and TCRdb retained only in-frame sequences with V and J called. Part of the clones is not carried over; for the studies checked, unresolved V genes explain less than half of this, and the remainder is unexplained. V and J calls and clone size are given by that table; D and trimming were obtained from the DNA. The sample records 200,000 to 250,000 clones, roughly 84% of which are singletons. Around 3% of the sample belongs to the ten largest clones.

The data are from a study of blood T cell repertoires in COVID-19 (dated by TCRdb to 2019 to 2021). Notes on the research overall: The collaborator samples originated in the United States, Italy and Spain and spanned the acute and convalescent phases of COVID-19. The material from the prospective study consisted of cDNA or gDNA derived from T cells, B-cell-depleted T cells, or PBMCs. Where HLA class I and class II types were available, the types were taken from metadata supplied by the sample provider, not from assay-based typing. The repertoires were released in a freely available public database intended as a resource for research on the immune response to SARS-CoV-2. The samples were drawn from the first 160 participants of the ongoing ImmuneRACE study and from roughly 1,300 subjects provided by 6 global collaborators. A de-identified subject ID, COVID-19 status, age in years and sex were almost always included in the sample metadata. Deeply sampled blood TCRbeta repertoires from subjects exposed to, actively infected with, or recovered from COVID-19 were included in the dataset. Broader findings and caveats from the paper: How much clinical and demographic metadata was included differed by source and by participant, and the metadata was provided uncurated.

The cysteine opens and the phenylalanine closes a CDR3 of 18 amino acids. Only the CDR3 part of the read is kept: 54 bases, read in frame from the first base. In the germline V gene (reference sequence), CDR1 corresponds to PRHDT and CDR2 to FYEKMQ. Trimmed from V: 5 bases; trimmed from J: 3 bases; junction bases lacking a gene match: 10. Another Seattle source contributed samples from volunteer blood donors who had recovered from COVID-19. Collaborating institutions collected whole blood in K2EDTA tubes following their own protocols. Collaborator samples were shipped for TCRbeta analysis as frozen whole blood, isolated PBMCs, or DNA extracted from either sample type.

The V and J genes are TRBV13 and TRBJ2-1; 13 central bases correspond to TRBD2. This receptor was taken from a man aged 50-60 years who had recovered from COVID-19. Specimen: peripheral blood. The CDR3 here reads CASSAGTSGMYSYNEQFF. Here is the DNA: TGTGCCAGCAGCGCCGGGACTAGCGGGATGTATAGCTACAATGAGCAGTTCTTC.